These 32 T cell receptor beta chains were sequenced from one sample in a study of OX40 agonist ivuxolimab in advanced cancers. The table came from immunoSEQ multiplex PCR; TCRdb's copy has only in-frame clones and leaves some out. The sample has about 76,000 clones, 65% to 90% seen once; the top ten hold less than 4%. The sample here was CD4+ or CD8+ T cells sorted from blood, taken in a trial of the OX40 agonist ivuxolimab. The receptor set was obtained from an adult with an advanced solid tumor such as melanoma, head and neck, liver or kidney cancer.

This chain links TRBV5-4 with TRBJ2-5, with 8 bases identical to TRBD1. V was pared by 4 bases and J by 1 base, with 9 bases of the junction left unmatched. This CDR3 comprises 16 residues. Germline V gene sequence: CDR1 SGHNT, CDR2 YYREEE (reference sequence). The CDR3 sequence: CASSAAGTGGQETQYF. The CDR3 coding sequence is TGTGCCAGCAGCGCCGCCGGGACAGGTGGCCAAGAGACCCAGTACTTC. Full variable domain (remainder filled in from reference TRBV5-4 and TRBJ2-5): ETGVTQSPTHLIKTRGQQVTLRCSSQSGHNTVSWYQQALGQGPQFIFQYYREEENGRGNFPPRFSGLQFPNYSSELNVNALELDDSALYLCASSAAGTGGQETQYFGPGTRLLVL.

V usage is TRBV10-2 and J usage is TRBJ2-1; the D gene is possibly TRBD2 (7 bases). CDR1 is WSHSY, CDR2 SAAADI, per germline. The CDR3 extends over 16 amino acids. Deletions cut 2 bases from V and 7 bases from J, with 18 bases between. CDR3 region: CASSERGGAGLNEQFF. The CDR3 DNA reads as TGCGCCAGCAGTGAGAGAGGGGGGGCCGGGTTGAATGAGCAGTTCTTC.

This chain connects TRBV14 to TRBJ2-5; the match to TRBD2 covers 11 bases. V lost 4 bases, J lost 4 bases, and 11 bases stayed unmatched. This CDR3 region has 17 residues. Germline CDR1 reads SGHDN; CDR2 reads FVKESK. The CDR3 nucleotides are TGTGCCAGCAGCCTACGAGTACTAGCGGGAGTGGGAGAGACCCAGTACTTC. Translation gives CASSLRVLAGVGETQYF.

The chain combines TRBV19 with TRBJ2-3, with a possible D match to TRBD2 (7 bases). V lost 7 bases and J 3 bases, leaving 17 bases between the germline ends. CDR1 is LNHDA and CDR2 is SQIVND in the germline V gene (reference sequence). The CDR3 runs to 15 residues. This CDR3 reads CASKTGGGRTDTQYF. The CDR3 DNA is TGTGCCAGTAAGACTGGCGGGGGCAGGACAGATACGCAGTATTTT. Drawing the rest from reference TRBV19 and TRBJ2-3, the complete variable domain is DGGITQSPKYLFRKEGQNVTLSCEQNLNHDAMYWYRQDPGQGLRLIYYSQIVNDFQKGDIAEGYSVSREKKESFPLTVTSAQKNPTAFYLCASKTGGGRTDTQYFGPGTRLTVL.

The chain carries TRBV29-1 and TRBJ1-5, with a weak D call TRBD1 (5 bases). Germline CDR1 reads SQVTM; CDR2 reads ANQGSEA. Trimming shortened V by 4 bases and J by 3 bases, and 10 bases separated the two germline ends. The CDR3 extends over 13 amino acids. CDR3 protein: CSVGSQDNQPQHF. In nucleotides, the CDR3 is TGCAGCGTTGGCTCACAGGACAATCAGCCCCAGCATTTT.

The chain carries TRBV11-2 and TRBJ1-2; the match to TRBD1 covers 11 bases. From germline, CDR1 is SGHAT and CDR2 FQNNGV. V gave up 3 bases and J gave up 6 bases; unmatched junction bases: 12. The CDR3 is 17 amino acids. The DNA of the CDR3 is TGTGCCAGCAGCTTTATCATGAGGACAGGGGGCTCGAATGGCTACACCTTC. Translation gives CASSFIMRTGGSNGYTF.

The chain is built from TRBV7-2 and TRBJ2-1, with TRBD1 as a possible D gene (5 bases). V lost 2 bases to trimming and J lost 4 bases, with 6 bases between them. From germline, CDR1 is SGHTA and CDR2 FQGNSA. CDR3 length: 13 residues. CDR3 nucleotides: TGTGCCAGCAGCTTAAGGGGATACAATGAGCAGTTCTTC. It encodes CASSLRGYNEQFF.

The V and J genes are TRBV6-5 and TRBJ2-5, with 13 nucleotides matching TRBD2. The CDR3 loop spans 15 amino acids. V trimming: 5 bases; J trimming: 5 bases; junction bases outside the gene matches: 5. Germline V CDR1 and CDR2: MNHEY, SVGAGI. The CDR3 DNA reads as TGTGCCAGCAGTGGGGGACTAGCGGGGCTCGAGACCCAGTACTTC. Its translation: CASSGGLAGLETQYF.

This chain joins TRBV11-3 and TRBJ2-3; TRBD2 aligns across 13 bases. With 5 bases clipped from V and 4 bases from J, the junction kept 6 bases outside the gene matches. CDR3 length: 16 amino acids. Germline assignment: CDR1 SGHNT and CDR2 YENEEA. The CDR3 reads CASSPRGTSGADTQYF. CDR3 nucleotide sequence: TGTGCCAGCAGCCCTAGAGGGACTAGCGGGGCAGATACGCAGTATTTT.

The chain carries TRBV6-4 and TRBJ2-2; TRBD2 agrees at 7 bases. Trimming cost V 6 bases and J 4 bases; bases outside gene matches: 11. The germline CDR1 and CDR2 sequences are MRHNA and SNTAGT. The CDR3 runs 16 residues. The CDR3 is CASSPLGGLTTGELFF. CDR3 in DNA: TGTGCCAGCAGCCCGCTGGGGGGGTTAACCACCGGGGAGCTGTTTTTT.

V gene TRBV4-2 combines with J gene TRBJ2-2; 7 bases are shared with TRBD1. Germline V CDR1 and CDR2: LGHNA, YNFKEQ. This CDR3 has 16 amino acids. Losses at the gene ends were 3 bases for V and 8 bases for J; bases not matched to a gene: 12. As DNA, the CDR3 is TGTGCCAGCAGCCAGGACCAGACAGGGCCGGGGGGGGAGCTGTTTTTT. Amino acid sequence: CASSQDQTGPGGELFF.

This sequence joins TRBV4-2 and TRBJ2-1; 7 bases agree with TRBD1. The CDR3 runs to 16 residues. Germline V gene lookup returns CDR1 LGHNA and CDR2 YNFKEQ. V was clipped by 0 bases and J by 1 base; unmatched bases: 3. CDR3 loop: CASSQDGGQSYNEQFF. The CDR3, as DNA: TGTGCCAGCAGCCAAGATGGGGGACAGTCCTACAATGAGCAGTTCTTC.

The chain joins TRBV9 to TRBJ2-3; 10 bases are a match to TRBD2. Germline V lookup: CDR1 SGDLS, CDR2 YYNGEE. V shed 3 bases, J shed 1 base, and the junction held 8 bases outside the gene matches. This CDR3 has 17 amino acids. This CDR3 reads CASSEWVAGGGTDTQYF. DNA of the CDR3: TGTGCCAGCAGCGAGTGGGTAGCGGGGGGCGGCACAGATACGCAGTATTTT.

The V gene is TRBV5-5, the J gene TRBJ2-7; possibly TRBD2 for D (5 bases). Germline-derived CDR1 and CDR2 are SGHKS and YYEKEE (reference sequence). Trimming removed 3 bases from V and 2 bases from J, with 12 bases in between. The CDR3 consists of 14 residues. The CDR3 DNA reads TGTGCCAGCAGCTCACGCGAGGGCCCCTACGAGCAGTACTTC. The encoded protein is CASSSREGPYEQYF.

The chain recombines TRBV7-3 with TRBJ2-3, with 9 bases matching TRBD2. J lost 5 bases, V lost 5 bases, and 11 bases had no gene match. CDR1 and CDR2 (germline): SGHTA, FQGTGA. This CDR3 is 16 amino acids long. CDR3 residues: CASSTSYAGGVDTQYF. The CDR3 DNA follows: TGTGCCAGCAGCACCTCGTATGCGGGAGGGGTAGATACGCAGTATTTT.

The V call is TRBV30, the J call TRBJ2-7, with 9 bases aligning to TRBD2. There are 17 residues in the CDR3. CDR1 and CDR2 (germline): GTSNPN, SVGIG (reference sequence). J lost 3 bases, V lost 7 bases, and 19 bases had no gene match. CDR3 coding DNA: TGTGCCTTAACACAGGCGCTAGCGGGGCCATACCGCTACGAGCAGTACTTC. Translated, it gives CALTQALAGPYRYEQYF.

Here the CDR3 reads CASTSEGDTQYF. In nucleotides, the CDR3 is TGCGCCAGCACTAGCGAGGGAGATACGCAGTATTTT. The chain employs TRBV5-1 and TRBJ2-3, with D tentatively TRBD2 (6 bases). V was cut by 6 bases and J by 5 bases, with 10 bases left in between. The CDR3 spans 12 residues. Germline V gives CDR1 SGHRS, CDR2 YFSETQ.

The genes are TRBV6-4 and TRBJ2-3, with 11 nucleotides matching TRBD2. V was clipped by 7 bases and J by 5 bases; unmatched bases: 5. This CDR3 has 14 amino acids. Per germline, CDR1 MRHNA and CDR2 SNTAGT. In nucleotides, the CDR3 is TGTGCCAGCACCAAACTAGCGGGAGAAGATACGCAGTATTTT. This encodes CASTKLAGEDTQYF.

The chain carries TRBV7-2 and TRBJ1-5; D is unresolved. This CDR3 is 14 amino acids long. Germline CDR1 reads SGHTA; CDR2 reads FQGNSA. Trimming pared 5 bases from V and 1 base from J, leaving 9 bases between. The CDR3 region has the DNA TGTGCCAGCAGCCTCCGTACGAGCAATCAGCCCCAGCATTTT. Protein product: CASSLRTSNQPQHF. Using reference TRBV7-2 and TRBJ1-5 for the parts outside the CDR3, the full variable domain is GAGVSQSPSNKVTEKGKDVELRCDPISGHTALYWYRQSLGQGLEFLIYFQGNSAPDKSGLPSDRFSAERTGGSVSTLTIQRTQQEDSAVYLCASSLRTSNQPQHFGDGTRLSIL.

Worth noting for this clone: This same CDR3 is encoded by further DNA sequences in the sample. The gene calls are TRBV11-3 and TRBJ2-1, with 7 bases lining up with TRBD2. Trimming at V came to 2 bases and at J to 7 bases, leaving 23 bases not matched to a gene. The germline gives CDR1 SGHNT, CDR2 YENEEA. The CDR3 sequence is 20 residues long. The CDR3 DNA sequence: TGTGCCAGCAGCTTATTATCGGCGGGGGTGCGTCGACCTACTAGAAATGAGCAGTTCTTC. This sequence encodes CASSLLSAGVRRPTRNEQFF. Together with reference TRBV11-3 and TRBJ2-1, the CDR3 gives the full variable domain: EAGVVQSPRYKIIEKKQPVAFWCNPISGHNTLYWYLQNLGQGPELLIRYENEEAVDDSQLPKDRFSAERLKGVDSTLKIQPAELGDSAVYLCASSLLSAGVRRPTRNEQFFGPGTRLTVL.

The chain uses TRBV11-3 and TRBJ2-7; the D gene is possibly TRBD2 (7 bases). This CDR3 is built from 17 residues. V was pared by 5 bases and J by 2 bases, with 22 bases between. CDR1 SGHNT and CDR2 YENEEA come from the germline V gene. CDR3: CASSPRAGGGYTYEQYF. For the CDR3, the DNA is TGTGCCAGCAGCCCCCGAGCGGGCGGGGGCTATACCTACGAGCAGTACTTC.

V usage is TRBV19 and J usage is TRBJ2-1; D remains ambiguous. Trimming left V 7 bases short and J 8 bases short, with 15 bases between. CDR3 length: 13 residues. Germline V CDR1 and CDR2: LNHDA, SQIVND (reference sequence). The CDR3 region has the DNA TGTGCCAGTACCGCGAGAGCCGACGATGAGCAGTTCTTC. Its translation: CASTARADDEQFF.

The chain couples TRBV27 to TRBJ1-1, with 8 bases lining up with TRBD1. Germline V CDR1 and CDR2: MNHEY, SMNVEV (reference sequence). This CDR3 is built from 15 residues. Losses at the gene ends were 5 bases for V and 4 bases for J; bases not matched to a gene: 9. The CDR3 region is CASSTHRGKTTEAFF. The CDR3 region has the DNA TGTGCCAGCAGTACGCACAGGGGGAAGACCACTGAAGCTTTCTTT.

The V gene is TRBV30, the J gene TRBJ1-1, with 8 bases identical to TRBD1. The CDR3 extends over 13 amino acids. CDR1 and CDR2 (germline): GTSNPN, SVGIG (reference sequence). The V and J ends lost 3 bases and 4 bases, in that order; junction bases with no gene match: 4. In DNA form, the CDR3 reads TGTGCCTGGAGAGTCAGGGGGCTCACTGAAGCTTTCTTT. Residues: CAWRVRGLTEAFF. The full variable domain, rest sourced from reference TRBV30 and TRBJ1-1, is SQTIHQWPATLVQPVGSPLSLECTVEGTSNPNLYWYRQAAGRGLQLLFYSVGIGQISSEVPQNLSASRPQDRQFILSSKKLLLSDSGFYLCAWRVRGLTEAFFGQGTRLTVV.

This rearrangement joins TRBV7-2 to TRBJ2-5; TRBD1 agrees at 8 bases. In germline, CDR1 is SGHTA, CDR2 FQGNSA. The CDR3 runs to 15 residues. V shed 2 bases, J shed 0 bases, and the junction held 2 bases outside the gene matches. The DNA of the CDR3 is TGTGCCAGCAGCTTAAACAGGGGGTACCAAGAGACCCAGTACTTC. This sequence encodes CASSLNRGYQETQYF.

The gene calls are TRBV12-5 and TRBJ1-4; 7 bases agree with TRBD1. Germline values: CDR1 LGHNT, CDR2 FRNRAP. Trimming at V came to 5 bases and at J to 8 bases, leaving 17 bases not matched to a gene. CDR3 length equals 17 residues. The CDR3 is CASGPQTPAGGAEKLFF. The CDR3 coding sequence is TGTGCTAGTGGTCCCCAAACCCCCGCAGGGGGAGCCGAAAAACTGTTTTTT.

The V and J genes are TRBV10-3 and TRBJ1-5; D call uncertain. The germline V gene encodes CDR1 ENHRY and CDR2 SYGVKD. The CDR3 spans 14 residues. V gave up 0 bases and J gave up 7 bases, with 10 bases separating them. CDR3 in amino acids: CAISESSGRQPQHF. CDR3 bases: TGTGCCATCAGTGAGTCGAGTGGTAGGCAGCCCCAGCATTTT.

The CDR3 sequence is CATSSGGTTDTQYF. CDR3 bases: TGTGCCACTTCCTCCGGGGGAACCACAGATACGCAGTATTTT. V usage is TRBV28 and J usage is TRBJ2-3, with TRBD2 as a possible D gene (6 bases). The CDR3 runs to 14 residues. Trimming removed 10 bases at V and 2 bases at J, with 16 bases between. The germline V gene encodes CDR1 MDHEN and CDR2 SYDVKM.

The J gene is TRBJ2-4, the V gene TRBV27; 8 bases are shared with TRBD1. The V gene end was trimmed by 5 bases and the J gene end by 6 bases; junction bases not matched to a gene: 9. Germline CDR1 reads MNHEY; CDR2 reads SMNVEV (reference sequence). The CDR3 loop spans 15 amino acids. The CDR3 sequence: CASSRTGGTGNIQYF. CDR3 in DNA: TGTGCCAGCAGTCGAACAGGGGGTACCGGAAACATTCAGTACTTC.

J is TRBJ1-2 and V is TRBV7-2; D not resolved. The CDR3 covers 12 residues. Germline CDR1 SGHTA, CDR2 FQGNSA. V lost 1 base, J lost 8 bases, and 8 bases lay in between. The CDR3 spells CASSLDTRGYTF. The CDR3, as DNA: TGTGCCAGCAGCTTAGATACGAGGGGCTACACCTTC.

The chain combines TRBV11-2 with TRBJ2-5; 8 nucleotides agree with TRBD2. After removal of 2 bases from V and 0 bases from J, the junction contained 11 bases not matched to a gene. This CDR3 is 18 amino acids long. The V gene's germline CDR1 is SGHAT and CDR2 FQNNGV. The CDR3 DNA reads TGTGCCAGCAGCTTAATAGTGAAAACTAGCGGTAACCAAGAGACCCAGTACTTC. This encodes CASSLIVKTSGNQETQYF.

The chain uses TRBV27 and TRBJ2-6, with 7 bases matching TRBD2. The CDR3 contains 21 residues. Germline CDR1 reads MNHEY; CDR2 reads SMNVEV (reference sequence). Trimming cost V 0 bases and J 0 bases; bases outside gene matches: 14. In DNA, the CDR3 is TGTGCCAGCAGTTTATCGATACGGAAGGGACTATCTCTCTCTGGGGCCAACGTCCTGACTTTC. It encodes CASSLSIRKGLSLSGANVLTF.